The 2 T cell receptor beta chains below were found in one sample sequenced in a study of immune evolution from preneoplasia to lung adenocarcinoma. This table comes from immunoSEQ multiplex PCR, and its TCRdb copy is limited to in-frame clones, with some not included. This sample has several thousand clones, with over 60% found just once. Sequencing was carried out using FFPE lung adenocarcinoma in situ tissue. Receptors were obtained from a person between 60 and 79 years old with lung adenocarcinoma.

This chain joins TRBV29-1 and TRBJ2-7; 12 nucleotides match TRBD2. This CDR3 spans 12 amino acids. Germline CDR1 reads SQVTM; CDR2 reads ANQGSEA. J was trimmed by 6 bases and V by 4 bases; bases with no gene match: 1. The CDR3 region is CSVGLAGAEQYF. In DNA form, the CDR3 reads TGCAGCGTTGGACTAGCGGGGGCCGAGCAGTACTTC.

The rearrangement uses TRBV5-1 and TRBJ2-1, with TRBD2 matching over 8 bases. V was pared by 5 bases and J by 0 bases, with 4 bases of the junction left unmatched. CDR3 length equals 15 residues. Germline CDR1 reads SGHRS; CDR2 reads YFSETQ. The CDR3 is CASSRGGSSYNEQFF. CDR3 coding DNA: TGCGCCAGCAGTCGGGGGGGGAGCTCCTACAATGAGCAGTTCTTC.